Included here is one T cell receptor (beta chain) sequence, with context. The data are from a study of blood T cell repertoires in COVID-19. Across the study: Collection of acute and convalescent COVID-19 samples took place in the United States, Italy and Spain.

Method: immunoSEQ multiplex PCR; TCRdb's copy keeps in-frame clones and lacks some. The table shows more than 150,000 clones, with just under 80% occurring only once. Trimming removed 1 base from V and 10 bases from J, with 9 bases in between. The CDR3 is made up of 12 amino acids. The germline V gene has CDR1 SGHDT and CDR2 YYEEEE. The clonotype originates from a woman of 80 years or more with active or convalescent COVID-19. The sequencing sample was made of peripheral blood. J is TRBJ2-1 and V is TRBV5-6, with TRBD1 as a possible D gene (5 bases). The CDR3 DNA reads TGTGCCAGCAGCTTGCAGGCAGGGGAGCAGTTCTTC. This translates into CASSLQAGEQFF.